The rows below give T cell receptor beta chains drawn from one sample of a study of regulatory T cells in long-lasting Graves disease. Each CDR3 protein gets one entry after TCRdb re-called the multiplex PCR reads with MiXCR. The sample has 400,000 to 500,000 distinct CDR3 sequences; 16% are singletons. This sample was also put to use in a study of T cells in Graves' hyperthyroidism and ophthalmopathy.

The specimen was peripheral blood mononuclear cells (PBMCs), collected at new diagnosis, from a patient treated with antithyroid drugs. These receptors were obtained from a woman aged 25 to 39 with Graves disease. CDR3s include the opening cysteine and the closing phenylalanine or tryptophan. The D gene is left open where the match is weak. Clone size is shown for a subset of rows, as once, few, many or a class of expanded clone.

v_gene,j_gene,abundance,d_gene,CDR3aa,CDR3nt
TRBV30,TRBJ1-2,many,-,CAWRRVGSYGYTF,TGTGCCTGGAGAAGAGTCGGATCTTATGGCTACACCTTC
TRBV2,TRBJ1-1,-,-,CASSEHGEGKAFF,TGTGCCAGCAGTGAACATGGGGAGGGGAAAGCTTTCTTT
TRBV14,TRBJ2-7,-,-,CASSRNYYEQYF,TGTGCCAGCAGCCGTAACTACTACGAGCAGTACTTC
TRBV7-9,TRBJ2-1,-,TRBD1,CASSLPGQAVSYNEQFF,TGTGCCAGCAGCTTGCCAGGACAGGCGGTCTCCTACAATGAGCAGTTCTTC
TRBV7-3,TRBJ2-3,many,TRBD2,CASSPGLAATDTQYF,TGTGCCAGCAGCCCCGGACTAGCGGCCACAGATACGCAGTATTTT
TRBV30,TRBJ2-2,few,-,CAWARVLAETTGELFF,TGTGCCTGGGCACGTGTATTAGCAGAAACCACCGGGGAGCTGTTTTTT
TRBV9,TRBJ2-3,-,-,CASSVAVDTQYF,TGTGCCAGCAGCGTAGCAGTAGATACGCAGTATTTT
TRBV13,TRBJ1-1,many,TRBD1,CASSFGQATAFF,TGTGCCAGCAGCTTCGGACAGGCCACAGCTTTCTTT
TRBV5-6,TRBJ2-1,many,-,CASSLSGSGEQFF,TGTGCCAGCAGCTTGTCTGGAAGCGGTGAGCAGTTCTTC
TRBV6-1,TRBJ2-3,many,-,CASSPRRLDTQYF,TGTGCCAGCAGTCCCCGGAGACTTGATACGCAGTATTTT
TRBV29-1,TRBJ2-7,few,TRBD1,CSAAQGTYEQYF,TGCAGCGCCGCACAGGGGACCTACGAGCAGTACTTC
TRBV28,TRBJ1-1,many,-,CASRSFGNTEAFF,TGTGCCAGCAGATCATTCGGGAACACTGAAGCTTTCTTT
TRBV3-1,TRBJ1-4,many,-,CASSQVIGEKLFF,TGTGCCAGCAGCCAAGTTATAGGAGAAAAACTGTTTTTT
TRBV28,TRBJ2-5,many,-,CASSLEDQVSQYF,TGTGCCAGCAGTTTAGAGGACCAAGTGTCCCAGTACTTC
TRBV6-2/TRBV6-3,TRBJ2-5,-,-,CASRALYQYQETQYF,TGTGCCAGCAGAGCTCTCTACCAATACCAAGAGACCCAGTACTTC
TRBV7-9,TRBJ2-3,-,TRBD2,CASSRPSGRVRYF,TGTGCCAGCAGCCGCCCTAGCGGGAGGGTACGGTATTTT
TRBV3-1,TRBJ1-3,few,TRBD1,CASSGDRATGNTIYF,TGTGCCAGCAGCGGGGACAGGGCCACTGGAAACACCATATATTTT